The table lists the clone carrying this TCR beta chain with a few counts. V was trimmed by 1 base and J by 2 bases, leaving 8 bases between them. The length of the CDR3 is 14 residues. Germline assignment: CDR1 SGHTA and CDR2 FQGNSA. In the study's own analysis: Amplification of reference gene primers was used by the study to estimate nucleated cell counts. Only in-frame clones appear in the TCRdb table, and some are missing; sequencing was by immunoSEQ multiplex PCR. The DNA was the basis for D and trimming; V, J and clone size are from that table. This table has 130,000 to 150,000 clones, about 82% appearing once. This entry belongs to a study of blood T cell repertoires in COVID-19. For the study at large: COVID-19 samples from acute and convalescent phases originated in the United States, Italy and Spain.

This TCR came from a woman in her 40s with active or convalescent COVID-19. This chain links TRBV7-2 with TRBJ1-1; D uncertain. Sequencing used peripheral blood. The CDR3 DNA reads as TGTGCCAGCAGCTTAGGAGGGTACAACACTGAAGCTTTCTTT. As protein: CASSLGGYNTEAFF.